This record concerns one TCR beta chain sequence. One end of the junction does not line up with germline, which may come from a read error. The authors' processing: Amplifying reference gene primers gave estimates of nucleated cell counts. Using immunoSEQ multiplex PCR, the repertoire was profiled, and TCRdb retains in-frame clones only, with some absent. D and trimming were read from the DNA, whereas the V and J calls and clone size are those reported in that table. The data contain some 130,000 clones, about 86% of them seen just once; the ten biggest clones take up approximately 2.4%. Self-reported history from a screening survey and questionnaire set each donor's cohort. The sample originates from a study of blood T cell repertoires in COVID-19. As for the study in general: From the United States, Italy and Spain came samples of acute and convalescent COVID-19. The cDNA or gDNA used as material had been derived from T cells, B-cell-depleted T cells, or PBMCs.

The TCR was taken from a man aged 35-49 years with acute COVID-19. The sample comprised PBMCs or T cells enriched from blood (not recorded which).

The CDR3 coding sequence is TGTGCTAGCAGCCCGCGGACAGGCCCGAACACCGGGGAGCTGTTTTTT. Residues: CASSPRTGPNTGELFF. This chain joins TRBV7-7 and TRBJ2-2, with TRBD1 matching 7 bases. The germline CDR1 and CDR2 sequences are SSHAT and FNYEAQ (reference sequence). The CDR3 covers 16 residues.